The 27 T cell receptor beta chains listed next were all sequenced from one sample in a study of cytomegalovirus exposure and HLA in healthy donors. Amplification used 60 Vbeta primers and 13 Jbeta primers. The method was immunoSEQ multiplex PCR; TCRdb's version includes in-frame clones alone and lacks a portion of them. Among tens of thousands of clones listed, roughly three quarters were seen once. The specimen sequenced was PBMCs. The receptors shown here come from a man younger than 30 in good health and CMV-seronegative.

CDR3 bases: TGTGCCAGCAACCGACGCGGGACAGGGGTCTACGAGCAGTACTTC. It yields the protein CASNRRGTGVYEQYF. The chain joins TRBV28 to TRBJ2-7; 10 bases align to TRBD1. The ends lost 7 bases at V and 3 bases at J; junction bases unmatched: 9. CDR3 length: 15 residues. The germline CDR1 and CDR2 sequences are MDHEN and SYDVKM.

This chain connects TRBV6-1 to TRBJ1-6, with a weak D call TRBD1 (5 bases). Trimming removed 2 bases from V and 6 bases from J, with 11 bases in between. Germline CDR1 MNHNS, CDR2 SASEGT. This CDR3 comprises 15 residues. The CDR3 coding sequence is TGTGCCAGCAGTGAAAGGAGACAGCCTAATTCACCCCTCCACTTT. Its protein is CASSERRQPNSPLHF.

Only a few counts were recorded for this clone. The chain employs TRBV5-1 and TRBJ2-3, with 8 nucleotides matching TRBD2. This CDR3 spans 16 amino acids. CDR1 is SGHRS and CDR2 is YFSETQ in the germline V gene. J lost 0 bases, V lost 0 bases, and 3 bases had no gene match. CDR3: CASSLAGGVSTDTQYF. For the CDR3, the DNA is TGCGCCAGCAGCTTGGCCGGGGGGGTTAGCACAGATACGCAGTATTTT.

This sequence joins TRBV9 and TRBJ1-6; 9 nucleotides agree with TRBD1. The CDR3 loop spans 15 amino acids. Germline CDR1 reads SGDLS; CDR2 reads YYNGEE. The V segment lost 3 bases and the J segment 13 bases; nucleotides outside the gene matches: 11. CDR3 sequence (DNA): TGTGCCAGCAGCGGAGGTTGGGACAGGGATAATCCCCTCCACTTT. This encodes CASSGGWDRDNPLHF.

The rearrangement joins TRBV6-1 to TRBJ1-2; the match to TRBD1 covers 7 bases. The CDR3 consists of 15 residues. CDR1 and CDR2 (germline): MNHNS, SASEGT. J was trimmed by 4 bases and V by 0 bases; bases with no gene match: 5. CDR3 coding DNA: TGTGCCAGCAGTGAAGCGCAGACAGGGCCCTATGGCTACACCTTC. This codes for CASSEAQTGPYGYTF.

V gene TRBV7-6 combines with J gene TRBJ2-1; possibly TRBD2 for D (6 bases). The CDR3 is 14 amino acids. Germline V lookup: CDR1 SGHVS, CDR2 FNYEAQ. V lost 5 bases and J 5 bases, leaving 13 bases between the germline ends. The CDR3, as DNA: TGTGCCAGCAGCCTCGGGCGGGGTAACAATGAGCAGTTCTTC. Its translation: CASSLGRGNNEQFF.

This clone was recorded only once. This rearrangement joins TRBV6-5 to TRBJ1-1, with D possibly matching TRBD1 (6 bases). This CDR3 contains 15 residues. The V and J ends lost 1 base and 0 bases respectively, with 9 bases between them. Per germline, CDR1 MNHEY and CDR2 SVGAGI. Here the CDR3 reads CASSYLGAVNTEAFF. The DNA of the CDR3 is TGTGCCAGCAGTTACTTGGGGGCGGTGAACACTGAAGCTTTCTTT.

The gene calls are TRBV7-2 and TRBJ2-5; TRBD2 matches at 12 bases. The CDR3 loop spans 17 amino acids. Germline-derived CDR1 and CDR2 are SGHTA and FQGNSA. After removal of 2 bases from V and 5 bases from J, the junction contained 9 bases not matched to a gene. CDR3 DNA: TGTGCCAGCAGCTTAAGAGTTGGGCTAGCGGGGGGGGAGACCCAGTACTTC. It is translated as CASSLRVGLAGGETQYF.

The chain employs TRBV10-1 and TRBJ1-2; 7 nucleotides agree with TRBD1. Germline V gene sequence: CDR1 WNHNN, CDR2 SYGVQD (reference sequence). V shed 5 bases, J shed 4 bases, and the junction held 4 bases outside the gene matches. This CDR3 spans 13 amino acids. The CDR3 DNA reads TGCGCCAGCAGTCCGAACAGGGGCTATGGCTACACCTTC. It yields the protein CASSPNRGYGYTF.

The chain recombines TRBV29-1 with TRBJ2-5; 8 bases map to TRBD2. CDR3 size: 13 residues. V shed 6 bases and J 4 bases; nucleotides not matched to a gene: 7. CDR1 SQVTM and CDR2 ANQGSEA come from the germline V gene. The CDR3 DNA reads as TGCAGCGTCGGGGGGGCCGCTCGAGAGACCCAGTACTTC. Amino acid sequence: CSVGGAARETQYF.

CDR3 sequence (DNA): TGCGCCAGCAGCGAGGGGCCGGGACAGGGAAACTACGAGCAGTACTTC. Encoded protein: CASSEGPGQGNYEQYF. The rearrangement links TRBV5-1 to TRBJ2-7; 9 bases are shared with TRBD1. Looked up from germline, CDR1 is SGHRS and CDR2 is YFSETQ. The J segment lost 3 bases and the V segment lost 4 bases, leaving 11 bases of the junction unmatched. This CDR3 comprises 16 residues.

The chain has TRBV11-1 and TRBJ1-1, with TRBD1 identical over 7 bases. The germline gives CDR1 SGHAT, CDR2 FQDESV (reference sequence). V lost 6 bases to trimming and J lost 4 bases; unmatched junction nucleotides: 8. This CDR3 is 14 amino acids long. CDR3 protein: CASRSRQGLTEAFF. The DNA for the CDR3 is TGTGCCAGCAGATCCCGACAGGGACTCACTGAAGCTTTCTTT.

The genes are TRBV19 and TRBJ2-5, with TRBD1 matching 10 bases. With V trimmed by 5 bases and J by 4 bases, 10 bases remained unmatched. From germline, CDR1 is LNHDA and CDR2 SQIVND (reference sequence). The CDR3 consists of 16 residues. Here the CDR3 reads CASSPTSTGGLETQYF. For the CDR3, the DNA is TGTGCCAGTAGTCCTACCTCGACAGGGGGCTTAGAGACCCAGTACTTC.

The J gene is TRBJ2-3, the V gene TRBV10-1; 14 bases are shared with TRBD2. Germline trimming cut 6 bases from V and 4 bases from J; bases unmatched to any gene: 6. In germline, CDR1 is WNHNN, CDR2 SYGVQD (reference sequence). The CDR3 consists of 16 residues. CDR3 nucleotides: TGCGCCAGCAGGGGACGGACTAGCGGGGGGCCAGATACGCAGTATTTT. This encodes CASRGRTSGGPDTQYF.

J is TRBJ2-5 and V is TRBV2; 10 bases map to TRBD1. Germline CDR1 reads SNHLY; CDR2 reads FYNNEI. The CDR3 has 16 amino acids. Losses at the gene ends were 4 bases for V and 5 bases for J; bases not matched to a gene: 10. The CDR3 is CASSGQGASSGETQYF. The CDR3 DNA reads TGTGCCAGCAGTGGACAGGGGGCATCCTCGGGGGAGACCCAGTACTTC.

This clone was seen once. The genes are TRBV2 and TRBJ2-3; TRBD1 agrees at 10 bases. J was trimmed by 4 bases and V by 6 bases; bases with no gene match: 1. CDR1 is SNHLY and CDR2 is FYNNEI in the germline V gene. The CDR3 runs 13 residues. CDR3 in DNA: TGTGCCAGCAGGGACAGGGGGTCAGATACGCAGTATTTT. Translation: CASRDRGSDTQYF.

The chain is built from TRBV23-1 and TRBJ1-1; 12 bases line up with TRBD1. Being an ORF, TRBV23-1 has a function that is uncertain. This CDR3 spans 17 amino acids. Trimming at V came to 0 bases and at J to 3 bases, leaving 5 bases not matched to a gene. The DNA of the CDR3 is TGCGCCAGCAGTCAATCTGGGACAGGGGGCGAGGACACTGAAGCTTTCTTT. This encodes CASSQSGTGGEDTEAFF.

The V gene is TRBV11-2, the J gene TRBJ2-1; D may be TRBD2 (6 bases). The CDR3 has 15 residues. Germline CDR1 SGHAT, CDR2 FQNNGV. Between the trimmed V and J ends, which lost 1 base and 9 bases, there was a span of 16 bases. Here the CDR3 reads CASSLVSGDGGEQFF. DNA of the CDR3: TGTGCCAGCAGCTTAGTGTCGGGGGACGGGGGTGAGCAGTTCTTC.

This clone was detected a few times. The rearrangement uses TRBV19 and TRBJ1-2; 9 nucleotides agree with TRBD1. CDR1 and CDR2 (germline): LNHDA, SQIVND (reference sequence). This CDR3 is built from 15 residues. J lost 2 bases, V lost 4 bases, and 5 bases had no gene match. CDR3 bases: TGTGCCAGTAGTACTGGGACAGGGATCAACTATGGCTACACCTTC. This gives the protein CASSTGTGINYGYTF.

This chain connects TRBV13 to TRBJ2-1; 8 bases are shared with TRBD2. The trim removed 4 bases at V and 0 bases at J, leaving 2 bases unmatched. CDR3 length equals 15 residues. Germline V gene lookup returns CDR1 PRHDT and CDR2 FYEKMQ (reference sequence). CDR3 sequence: CASSSGTSSYNEQFF. The CDR3 DNA reads as TGTGCCAGCAGCTCCGGGACTAGCTCCTACAATGAGCAGTTCTTC.

A few counts support this clone. The chain employs TRBV6-5 and TRBJ2-6, with D possibly matching TRBD2 (7 bases). V lost 9 bases and J lost 3, with 15 bases in between. Germline V gives CDR1 MNHEY, CDR2 SVGAGI. The CDR3 length is 15 residues. Here the CDR3 DNA reads TGTGCCAGTAGTGGGGGGGCGCTTGGGGCCAACGTCCTGACTTTC. Its translation: CASSGGALGANVLTF.

The chain employs TRBV5-5 and TRBJ1-1; D gene uncertain. Germline V lookup: CDR1 SGHKS, CDR2 YYEKEE (reference sequence). Trimming left V 2 bases short and J 0 bases short, with 11 bases between. The CDR3 totals 15 residues. CDR3 in DNA: TGTGCCAGCAGCTTACTCCTGGAGTTGAACACTGAAGCTTTCTTT. As protein: CASSLLLELNTEAFF.

This clone has a handful of counts. The gene calls are TRBV7-9 and TRBJ2-7; no clear D. Trimming cost V 3 bases and J 1 base, with 10 bases left between them. The CDR3 covers 14 residues. The germline V gene encodes CDR1 SEHNR and CDR2 FQNEAQ (reference sequence). The chain's CDR3 is CASSFNVGSYEQYF. CDR3 DNA sequence: TGTGCCAGCAGCTTCAACGTCGGGTCCTACGAGCAGTACTTC.

The chain is built from TRBV27 and TRBJ2-7; 7 bases map to TRBD2. The germline CDR1 and CDR2 sequences are MNHEY and SMNVEV (reference sequence). Trimming removed 8 bases from V and 6 bases from J; junction bases left unmatched: 7. CDR3 length equals 12 residues. The CDR3 reads CASGRATREQYF. CDR3 in DNA: TGTGCCAGCGGGAGGGCCACTCGCGAGCAGTACTTC.

The V gene is TRBV4-1, the J gene TRBJ1-1; D is unresolved. V shed 0 bases and J shed 5 bases, with 19 bases lying between them. Germline V gene lookup returns CDR1 MGHRA and CDR2 YSYEKL. The CDR3 sequence is 17 residues long. Here the CDR3 DNA reads TGCGCCAGCAGCCAAGATTTCAATGTCACCCGGGGAACTGAAGCTTTCTTT. Protein sequence: CASSQDFNVTRGTEAFF.

The rearrangement uses TRBV10-1 and TRBJ1-5, with 8 positions matching TRBD1. Germline V gene lookup returns CDR1 WNHNN and CDR2 SYGVQD (reference sequence). The length of the CDR3 is 14 residues. Trimming took 11 bases from V and 0 from J; bases not matched to a gene: 6. The CDR3 here is CAPQGVYSNQPQHF. CDR3 nucleotides: TGCGCCCCACAGGGGGTTTATAGCAATCAGCCCCAGCATTTT.

This sequence joins TRBV5-4 and TRBJ2-5; 15 nucleotides align to TRBD2. The CDR3 has 18 residues. V lost 3 bases to trimming and J lost 0 bases; unmatched junction nucleotides: 6. Germline V gives CDR1 SGHNT, CDR2 YYREEE (reference sequence). The CDR3: CASSSGLAGGRYQETQYF. CDR3 nucleotide sequence: TGTGCCAGCAGCTCCGGACTAGCGGGGGGGAGGTACCAAGAGACCCAGTACTTC. The full variable domain, its missing parts supplied by reference TRBV5-4 and TRBJ2-5, is ETGVTQSPTHLIKTRGQQVTLRCSSQSGHNTVSWYQQALGQGPQFIFQYYREEENGRGNFPPRFSGLQFPNYSSELNVNALELDDSALYLCASSSGLAGGRYQETQYFGPGTRLLVL.